Presented here are 5 T cell receptor beta chains from one specimen sequenced in a study of blood T cell repertoires in COVID-19. Sequenced by immunoSEQ multiplex PCR; TCRdb stores in-frame clones only, minus some. Of under 250,000 clones in the sample, 80% to 90% were seen once. Sequencing was performed on peripheral blood. All receptors come from a woman in her thirties or forties with active or convalescent COVID-19.

V usage is TRBV5-4 and J usage is TRBJ2-2; 12 bases align to TRBD2. CDR3 length equals 17 residues. The ends lost 2 bases at V and 7 bases at J; junction bases unmatched: 9. The germline V gene has CDR1 SGHNT and CDR2 YYREEE (reference sequence). This CDR3 is CASSFQASGRGVGELFF. The CDR3 DNA follows: TGTGCCAGCAGCTTCCAGGCTAGCGGGAGGGGAGTCGGGGAGCTGTTTTTT.

This clone was found a few times. V gene TRBV7-8 combines with J gene TRBJ2-5; D possibly corresponds to TRBD2 (5 bases). Trimming cost V 0 bases and J 5 bases, with 10 bases left between them. The CDR3 contains 14 residues. Germline V lookup: CDR1 SGHVS, CDR2 FQNEAQ. Written as DNA, the CDR3 is TGTGCCAGCAGCTTAGCGGGAGTACAGGAGACCCAGTACTTC. Translation gives CASSLAGVQETQYF.

With respect to this clone: Since a much larger clone is just one base distant, this may be a read error. The identical CDR3 is also encoded by other nucleotide sequences in the sample. The chain is built from TRBV7-9 and TRBJ2-7, with a weak D call TRBD1 (6 bases). This CDR3 has 12 residues. V lost 5 bases to trimming and J lost 3 bases, with 8 bases between them. Germline V gives CDR1 SEHNR, CDR2 FQNEAQ (reference sequence). The CDR3 sequence: CASSLQGYEQYF. CDR3 in DNA: TGTGCCAGCAGCCTACAGGGCTACGAGCAGTACTTC.

This clone was counted a single time. The rearrangement uses TRBV30 and TRBJ1-1; no firm D call. The CDR3 has 11 residues. Germline V gene lookup returns CDR1 GTSNPN and CDR2 SVGIG (reference sequence). V shed 0 bases and J shed 6 bases, with 5 bases lying between them. DNA of the CDR3: TGTGCCTGGAGTGTACTCGCTGAAGCTTTCTTT. Protein sequence: CAWSVLAEAFF. The complete variable domain, with remaining parts taken from reference TRBV30 and TRBJ1-1, reads SQTIHQWPATLVQPVGSPLSLECTVEGTSNPNLYWYRQAAGRGLQLLFYSVGIGQISSEVPQNLSASRPQDRQFILSSKKLLLSDSGFYLCAWSVLAEAFFGQGTRLTVV.

This clone showed up just a few times. The V call is TRBV29-1, the J call TRBJ1-2; TRBD1 matches at 8 bases. This CDR3 comprises 14 residues. After removal of 7 bases from V and 4 bases from J, the junction contained 11 bases not matched to a gene. In germline, CDR1 is SQVTM, CDR2 ANQGSEA. The CDR3 DNA reads as TGCAGCGCCCGCCCTCAGGGGGCCGGCTATGGCTACACCTTC. This codes for CSARPQGAGYGYTF.